This T cell receptor (beta chain) was profiled in a study of blood T cells in healthy people across ages. The study's findings and limits: Aged donors had fewer naive CD4+ cells and lower diversity than long-lived donors.

There are 15 residues in the CDR3. The V segment lost 5 bases and the J segment 5 bases; nucleotides outside the gene matches: 8. CDR1 MNHEY and CDR2 SMNVEV come from the germline V gene (reference sequence). A sample-barcoded 5' primer and a J-beta primer mix were used in a second PCR of about 6 to 12 cycles. TCRdb re-analysed the 5' RACE reads in MiXCR, keeping a single row per CDR3 protein. The sample has about 780,000 distinct CDR3 sequences, around a quarter seen once. With regard to this clonotype: What it binds is unknown.

A further study also used this sample, focusing on T cells of mothers and their children. Per that paper: The whole RNA yield was converted to cDNA, approximately 1.6 ug per 15 ul. For unrelated pairs as for related ones, thymic selection shapes TCR recombination output similarly. Persisting microchimeric T cell clones went undetected.

This sequence joins TRBV27 and TRBJ2-7; TRBD2 aligns across 11 bases. The receptor's source is a boy aged 10-17 years in good health. Source material: blood. The CDR3 protein is CASSPRLAGLDEQYF. The CDR3 DNA follows: TGTGCCAGCAGTCCACGACTAGCGGGGTTGGACGAGCAGTACTTC.